The clone carrying this T cell receptor beta chain was counted many times. Its matching antigen is unknown. The entry originates in a study of T-cell memory formation after mild COVID-19. Study-wide context: For the most part, TCR clusters were specific to one donor. Overall study findings and caveats: The study found contracting CD4+ clones mainly in CM and EM and contracting CD8+ clones in EMRA.

V lost 1 base, J lost 3 bases, and 7 bases lay in between. The germline V gene has CDR1 MGHRA and CDR2 YSYEKL. The CDR3 spans 14 residues. From the 5' RACE reads, TCRdb called clonotypes with MiXCR, one entry per CDR3 protein. Among roughly 89,000 distinct CDR3 sequences listed, approximately 16% were seen once. Sequencing was performed on PBMCs or a T cell subset sorted from them (not recorded which). The origin of this receptor is a man between 18 and 35 years old who had mild COVID-19 (a few samples of this study predate the infection). Cell type and time point are not known. The chain couples TRBV4-1 to TRBJ1-5; no firm D call. CDR3: CASSQGQSNQPQHF. The CDR3 coding sequence is TGCGCCAGCAGCCAAGGGCAGTCCAATCAGCCCCAGCATTTT.